This TCR beta chain appears in the sequencing data of a study of CD8 T cells in Susac syndrome (dated by TCRdb to the late 2010s). At the level of the whole study: Whether CD8+ T cell activation and differentiation in Susac syndrome was antigen driven was tested using repertoire sequencing. The paper as a whole reports these results and caveats: The number of individuals in the TCR sequencing and HLA analysis was acknowledged as relatively small.

Trimming costs V 5 bases and J 4 bases, and their ends lie 13 bases apart. Taken from cysteine to phenylalanine, the CDR3 has 14 residues. Only the CDR3 DNA is retained, 42 bases long and in frame from the first base. CDR1 and CDR2 (MGHDK, SYGVNS) derive from the germline V gene. RNA was extracted with the RNeasy kit and 0.5 to 1 ug was reverse transcribed using random hexamers. TCR beta CDR3 regions were amplified with the immunoSEQ multiplex PCR assay covering 54 Vbeta and 13 Jbeta segments. To correct PCR amplification bias, a synthetic template baseline was used for both primer optimization and computational correction. The source study handled its data this way. Reads were assigned to V, D and J genes according to IMGT and analyzed in immunoSEQ Analyzer, with only productive sequences retained. Clonality was calculated as one minus the Shannon entropy normalized by log2 of the number of productive unique sequences. For each patient and control, public and private clones were evaluated among the 100 most prevalent clones. Clones were defined as Susac-specific when absent from the healthy and MS cohorts, from about 1,100 published viral clones and from other ImmuneACCESS disease sequences. TCRdb took the public reads, trimmed them with fastp at Q25, ran MiXCR for clone calling and kept in-frame beta chains. All rows with the same CDR3 protein become a single entry with the most common DNA and genes. What appears here as the V and J calls and clone size reflects TCRdb's work, not the paper's. The sample includes 180,000 or so distinct CDR3 sequences, with 90% to 95% observed a single time. The ten most abundant clones make up 0.093% of the sample.

Peripheral blood CD8+ and CD4+ T cells from healthy donors, Susac syndrome patients and multiple sclerosis patients were profiled using high-throughput TCR beta sequencing. Multiple sclerosis controls were treatment-naive patients with stable or active relapsing-remitting disease fulfilling revised McDonald criteria. CD8+ TEMRA cells were enriched by FACS, while bulk CD8+ and CD4+ T cells were purified by magnetic negative isolation. Blood was drawn into EDTA tubes, processed within 24 hours, and PBMCs were isolated by density gradient centrifugation. PBMCs destined for TCR sequencing were cryopreserved in liquid nitrogen and later thawed in a 37 °C water bath. A purity of at least 90% was achieved for sorted or isolated CD4+, CD8+ and CD8+ TEMRA cells. About this clonotype: The target of this receptor is not known. No base-level quality is on record; no much larger clone is a single base apart.

Recombination linked TRBV25-1 to TRBJ2-3; perhaps TRBD1 is the D gene, with 6 bases matching. The TCR was taken from a human donor with multiple sclerosis. The source material was CD4+ T cells from PBMCs. The CDR3 region reads CASSKPGQPDTQYF. The DNA sequence is as follows: TGTGCCAGCAGTAAACCGGGACAACCAGATACGCAGTATTTT.